The 20 T cell receptor beta chains presented below share a single source sample, sequenced in a study of cytomegalovirus exposure and HLA in healthy donors (dated by TCRdb to the late 2010s). Library generation was performed with the immunoSEQ multiplex PCR assay. The multiplex PCR relied on a mix of 60 forward primers for TCR Vbeta segments and 13 reverse primers for TCR Jbeta segments. This immuneACCESS table, as held by TCRdb, lists in-frame sequences with V and J called but not all clones. Of the missing ones, under half trace to an unresolved V gene in checked studies; the others have no known cause. Recorded for this sample are about 90,000 clones; 67% of them occurred a single time. The top ten clonotypes cover under 2.5% of the sample. The sample taken for sequencing was PBMCs. The receptors shown here come from a man aged 30 to 39 in good health and CMV-seronegative.

This clone was seen only a few times. The V gene is TRBV25-1, the J gene TRBJ1-1; TRBD1 matches 7 bases. Germline V gene sequence: CDR1 MGHDK, CDR2 SYGVNS. CDR3 length: 14 residues. The V and J ends lost 6 bases and 8 bases, in that order; junction bases with no gene match: 12. CDR3: CASSAGAGGIEAFF. CDR3 DNA sequence: TGTGCCAGCAGCGCCGGGGCAGGGGGGATCGAAGCTTTCTTT.

The J gene is TRBJ2-2, the V gene TRBV2, with 8 bases lining up with TRBD2. The CDR3 length is 14 residues. Trimming cost V 8 bases and J 5 bases; bases outside gene matches: 7. CDR1 and CDR2 from the germline V gene are SNHLY and FYNNEI. The CDR3 loop is CASSQVAGTGELFF. The CDR3 DNA sequence: TGTGCCAGCTCTCAGGTAGCGGGGACCGGGGAGCTGTTTTTT.

V is TRBV19 and J is TRBJ2-7, with D possibly matching TRBD1 (6 bases). This CDR3 spans 13 amino acids. CDR1 and CDR2 from the germline V gene are LNHDA and SQIVND (reference sequence). V lost 10 bases and J lost 3, with 16 bases in between. The CDR3 bases are TGTGCCACCGCGGCAGGGGCTGTCTACGAGCAGTACTTC. It translates to CATAAGAVYEQYF.

The genes are TRBV4-2 and TRBJ1-5; no reliable D call. This CDR3 has 18 amino acids. Per germline, CDR1 LGHNA and CDR2 YNFKEQ. Trimming removed 0 bases from V and 4 bases from J, with 19 bases in between. The CDR3 sequence: CASSQDRGRRNKNQPQHF. In DNA, the CDR3 is TGTGCCAGCAGCCAAGATCGCGGCAGGAGGAACAAGAATCAGCCCCAGCATTTT.

The chain employs TRBV5-1 and TRBJ2-2; D might be TRBD2 (5 bases). Germline values: CDR1 SGHRS, CDR2 YFSETQ. V was trimmed by 0 bases and J by 7 bases, leaving 16 bases between them. CDR3 length equals 16 residues. The CDR3 coding sequence is TGCGCCAGCAGCTTGGAGGGAGATCATTACAGCGGGGAGCTGTTTTTT. It yields the protein CASSLEGDHYSGELFF.

The V and J genes are TRBV4-2 and TRBJ1-4, with a weak D call TRBD1 (6 bases). This CDR3 is built from 16 residues. With 0 bases removed from V and 7 bases from J, the gap between germline ends came to 15 bases. Germline assignment: CDR1 LGHNA and CDR2 YNFKEQ. The chain's CDR3 is CASSQDGQLGSEKLFF. The CDR3 DNA reads as TGTGCCAGCAGCCAAGACGGACAGCTAGGGAGTGAAAAACTGTTTTTT.

The V and J genes are TRBV12-5 and TRBJ1-1; D remains unclear. The CDR3 runs to 13 residues. Germline lookup yields CDR1 LGHNT and CDR2 FRNRAP. V was cut by 1 base and J by 5 bases, with 8 bases left in between. CDR3 DNA sequence: TGTGCTAGTGGTTTGGCGGGGAGTACTGAAGCTTTCTTT. It translates to CASGLAGSTEAFF.

The chain joins TRBV20-1 to TRBJ1-1; D possibly corresponds to TRBD1 (6 bases). In germline, CDR1 is DFQATT, CDR2 SNEGSKA (reference sequence). The CDR3 is made up of 11 amino acids. The V end lost 6 bases, the J end lost 6 bases, and 11 bases lay between the germline ends. The CDR3 DNA is TGCAGTGCGTTAACAGGGCCTGAAGCTTTCTTT. It is translated as CSALTGPEAFF.

J is TRBJ1-2 and V is TRBV19; D might be TRBD1 (5 bases). Germline-derived CDR1 and CDR2 are LNHDA and SQIVND (reference sequence). V lost 11 bases and J lost 3, with 19 bases in between. The CDR3 is 14 amino acids. The CDR3 DNA follows: TGTGCCTCACGCCTAGGGGAACTCGACTATGGCTACACCTTC. Protein sequence: CASRLGELDYGYTF.

The chain carries TRBV4-1 and TRBJ1-2; D may be TRBD1 (5 bases). V was shortened by 0 bases and J by 4 bases, with 15 bases between the two germline ends. CDR3 length: 16 amino acids. Germline V gives CDR1 MGHRA, CDR2 YSYEKL. In DNA, the CDR3 is TGCGCCAGCAGCCAAGAGGAAATAGGGGTAGGCTATGGCTACACCTTC. It is translated as CASSQEEIGVGYGYTF.

This chain links TRBV28 with TRBJ2-2, with 7 positions matching TRBD2. CDR1 and CDR2 (germline): MDHEN, SYDVKM. After removal of 6 bases from V and 2 bases from J, the junction contained 3 bases not matched to a gene. CDR3 length: 14 amino acids. CDR3 bases: TGTGCCAGCAGGGCTAGCGGAAACACCGGGGAGCTGTTTTTT. Its translation is CASRASGNTGELFF.

The DNA of the CDR3 is TGCGCCAGCAGCCAAAGGGGGAGATCCAATGAGCAGTTCTTC. Its protein product is CASSQRGRSNEQFF. This chain links TRBV4-3 with TRBJ2-1; tentatively, D is TRBD1 (6 bases). CDR1 and CDR2 from the germline V gene are LGHNA and YSLEER. This CDR3 is 14 amino acids long. V shed 2 bases and J shed 6 bases, with 11 bases lying between them.

The chain joins TRBV6-1 to TRBJ2-1, with D possibly being TRBD2 (6 bases). The V end was cut by 4 bases, the J end by 4 bases, with 8 bases between. Germline CDR1 MNHNS, CDR2 SASEGT. The CDR3 is made up of 13 amino acids. The CDR3 here is CASSGGTYNEQFF. CDR3 sequence (DNA): TGTGCCAGCAGTGGCGGGACTTACAATGAGCAGTTCTTC.

This clone was seen a handful of times. The genes are TRBV14 and TRBJ2-7; 10 bases align to TRBD2. The CDR3 sequence is 13 residues long. Losses at the gene ends were 4 bases for V and 3 bases for J; bases not matched to a gene: 0. Germline V gene lookup returns CDR1 SGHDN and CDR2 FVKESK. In DNA form, the CDR3 reads TGTGCCAGCAGCCCTAGCGGGAGCTACGAGCAGTACTTC. Translation: CASSPSGSYEQYF.

The CDR3 protein is CASRLLDRAGELFF. CDR3 nucleotide sequence: TGTGCCAGCAGACTATTAGACAGGGCCGGGGAGCTGTTTTTT. V gene TRBV6-1 combines with J gene TRBJ2-2, with TRBD1 matching over 7 bases. Germline V gene data show CDR1 as MNHNS and CDR2 as SASEGT. This CDR3 is 14 amino acids long. V gave up 6 bases and J gave up 6 bases; unmatched junction bases: 7.

This clone was counted between two and nine times. V and J are TRBV29-1 and TRBJ2-4, with D maybe TRBD2 (6 bases). CDR1 is SQVTM, CDR2 ANQGSEA, per germline. V lost 4 bases and J lost 3, with 10 bases in between. The CDR3 extends over 13 amino acids. The CDR3 DNA follows: TGCAGCGTTGGCGGGGTGGACAAAAACATTCAGTACTTC. It encodes CSVGGVDKNIQYF.

The chain employs TRBV5-1 and TRBJ2-3, with D perhaps TRBD2 (5 bases). The CDR3 runs 14 residues. From germline, CDR1 is SGHRS and CDR2 YFSETQ. Between the trimmed V and J ends, which lost 0 bases and 5 bases, there was a span of 10 bases. CDR3 DNA: TGCGCCAGCAGCTTGGAGTTCCGGGGAGATACGCAGTATTTT. Its protein product is CASSLEFRGDTQYF.

The CDR3 sequence: CATSSTGNYGYTF. DNA of the CDR3: TGTGCCACCAGCAGTACAGGGAACTATGGCTACACCTTC. This chain connects TRBV15 to TRBJ1-2; tentatively, D is TRBD1 (6 bases). Trimming cost V 3 bases and J 2 bases, with 7 bases left between them. Germline CDR1 reads LNHNV; CDR2 reads YYDKDF (reference sequence). This CDR3 region has 13 residues.

The J gene is TRBJ2-7, the V gene TRBV7-8; tentative D call: TRBD2 (7 bases). In germline, CDR1 is SGHVS, CDR2 FQNEAQ. The CDR3 consists of 15 residues. The V and J ends lost 1 base and 2 bases respectively, with 12 bases between them. CDR3 protein: CASSLVTGRAYEQYF. The CDR3 DNA follows: TGTGCCAGCAGCTTAGTTACAGGGAGGGCCTACGAGCAGTACTTC.

The J gene is TRBJ1-5, the V gene TRBV4-1; unclear D gene. This CDR3 is built from 14 residues. CDR1 is MGHRA and CDR2 is YSYEKL in the germline V gene. Trimming removed 5 bases at V and 5 bases at J, with 13 bases between. The CDR3 DNA is TGCGCCAGCAGCGTGTATCGGAGGGATCAGCCCCAGCATTTT. It codes for CASSVYRRDQPQHF.